Listed here are 4 T cell receptor beta chains from one sample, sequenced in a study of shared clonotypes between healthy human individuals. The naive CD8 subset, CD45RO-negative cells positively selected for CCR7, excluded terminally differentiated effector memory CD45RA+ cells. The method was immunoSEQ multiplex PCR; TCRdb's version includes in-frame clones alone and lacks a portion of them. This sample yields around 600,000 clones, of which roughly 98% are seen a single time; less than 0.35% belongs to the top ten. The sample consisted of naive CD8+ T cells sorted from blood. The source of these receptors is a man aged 25 to 40 in good health.

The J gene is TRBJ2-5, the V gene TRBV7-6; 7 bases align to TRBD1. This CDR3 region has 14 residues. The germline V gene has CDR1 SGHVS and CDR2 FNYEAQ. The V segment lost 4 bases and the J segment 2 bases; nucleotides outside the gene matches: 4. The CDR3 is CASSYGTAQETQYF. CDR3 sequence (DNA): TGTGCCAGCAGCTACGGGACAGCTCAAGAGACCCAGTACTTC.

The CDR3 bases are TGCAGCGTTGAAGAATTTGGACAGATTAAGAATGAGCAGTTCTTC. It translates to CSVEEFGQIKNEQFF. This chain links TRBV29-1 with TRBJ2-1, with D maybe TRBD1 (6 bases). The germline CDR1 and CDR2 sequences are SQVTM and ANQGSEA. The CDR3 loop spans 15 amino acids. Trimming pared 0 bases from V and 7 bases from J, leaving 16 bases between.

With regard to this clone: Other nucleotide sequences in the sample specify the same CDR3. The genes are TRBV9 and TRBJ2-3; 8 bases match TRBD1. The CDR3 totals 14 residues. CDR1 and CDR2 (germline): SGDLS, YYNGEE. V was clipped by 2 bases and J by 1 base; unmatched bases: 0. The CDR3 nucleotides read TGTGCCAGCAGCGTGGGACAGGGCACAGATACGCAGTATTTT. Protein product: CASSVGQGTDTQYF.

The J gene is TRBJ1-1, the V gene TRBV4-1, with 8 bases fitting TRBD1. The germline CDR1 and CDR2 sequences are MGHRA and YSYEKL. The CDR3 consists of 15 residues. After removal of 0 bases from V and 7 bases from J, the junction contained 7 bases not matched to a gene. The CDR3 sequence is CASSQEAGTGSEAFF. In DNA form, the CDR3 reads TGCGCCAGCAGCCAAGAAGCCGGGACAGGCAGTGAAGCTTTCTTT.